This TCR beta chain is from a study of T cell responses to AZD1222 COVID-19 vaccine. The germline gives CDR1 MNHEY, CDR2 SVGAGI. The CDR3 loop spans 13 amino acids. Trimming took 4 bases from V and 5 from J, leaving 11 bases between them. TCRdb keeps only in-frame clones here, not all; method: immunoSEQ multiplex PCR. Found here are roughly 70,000 clones, under 95% of them singletons; the top ten hold 6.3%. Broader study findings: White British donors predominated, females outnumbered males, and clonal diversity was possibly underestimated. With dominance at 160-218 and 743-854, vaccine-associated CD4 TCRs spanned spike. Just a handful of AZD1222 recipients were seropositive at baseline. Targets within unmutated variant regions were reportedly found for nearly half of spike-specific TCRs.

About this clone: The antigen remains unidentified.

The source of this sequence is an adult who received the MenACWY meningococcal vaccine as a control. The sequences come from peripheral blood, collected 28 days after the second dose of the MenACWY control vaccine. The V gene is TRBV6-5, the J gene TRBJ1-2; D call uncertain. The CDR3 DNA follows: TGTGCCAGCAGTTCAACGATCCTATATGGCTACACCTTC. Its translation is CASSSTILYGYTF.